This T cell receptor (beta chain) was captured by sequencing in a study of blood T cell repertoires in COVID-19. TCRdb keeps only in-frame clones here, not all; method: immunoSEQ multiplex PCR. The table includes around 230,000 clones, 82% detected once. Per germline, CDR1 SEHNR and CDR2 FQNEAQ (reference sequence). Deletions cut 5 bases from V and 0 bases from J, with 13 bases between. The CDR3 has 15 amino acids. This receptor was taken from a middle-aged man who had recovered from COVID-19. V gene TRBV7-9 combines with J gene TRBJ1-1, with TRBD1 as a possible D gene (6 bases). The specimen was PBMCs or T cells enriched from blood (not recorded which). The DNA for the CDR3 is TGTGCCAGCAGCCCCCGTACAGGGTTGAACACTGAAGCTTTCTTT. Its translation is CASSPRTGLNTEAFF. Combining the CDR3 with reference TRBV7-9 and TRBJ1-1 gives the whole variable domain DTGVSQNPRHKITKRGQNVTFRCDPISEHNRLYWYRQTLGQGPEFLTYFQNEAQLEKSRLLSDRFSAERPKGSFSTLEIQRTEQGDSAMYLCASSPRTGLNTEAFFGQGTRLTVV.